This TCR beta chain was obtained from a study of T cell repertoires in cytomegalovirus infection. Study details: Matching HLA type, along with CMV infection, was indicated by public TCR beta signatures.

Study results and limitations: Carriers of CMV plus the relevant HLA were identified by cumulative public TCR beta family frequency. CMV-specific TCR beta clonotypes restricted by HLA-C dominated the ex vivo response.

CDR1 is DFQATT and CDR2 is SNEGSKA in the germline V gene (reference sequence). CDR3 length equals 13 residues. V shed 3 bases and J shed 5 bases, with 13 bases lying between them. Of note for this clonotype: As yet, its antigen is unknown.

TCRdb reprocessed the reads with MiXCR, giving one entry per CDR3 protein. The sample shows a few hundred thousand distinct CDR3 sequences, 15% to 20% of them seen only once. The chain is built from TRBV20-1 and TRBJ1-2; tentatively, D is TRBD1 (5 bases). The specimen was PBMCs. The receptor was isolated from a human donor in good health (CMV status not recorded). Some clones in this sample may be carry-over from other donors' samples. The CDR3: CSASLTGFYGYTF. CDR3 sequence (DNA): TGCAGTGCTAGTCTCACAGGCTTTTATGGCTACACCTTC.